This TCR beta chain derives from a study of T-cell memory formation after mild COVID-19. About the study: TCR clusters were mostly confined to one donor each. Study conclusions and caveats: A second wave expanding day 15 to 37 was CD4+-biased; contracting clones were balanced. SARS-CoV-2 specificity of second-wave clones peaking day 37 was unconfirmed.

Libraries for TCRalpha and TCRbeta carried sample barcodes and unique molecular identifiers via 5'RACE. TCRdb independently ran MiXCR on the 5' RACE reads; one entry per CDR3 protein. The sample yields roughly 100,000 distinct CDR3 sequences, around 11% seen once. As concerns this clonotype: What it binds is not known.

The sample consisted of PBMCs or a T cell subset sorted from them (not recorded which). This clonotype originated in an adult woman who had mild COVID-19 (a few samples of this study predate the infection). Cell type and time point are not known.

CDR3 nucleotides: TGTGCCAGCAGTCGACTAGGCACAGATACGCAGTATTTT. It encodes CASSRLGTDTQYF. V gene TRBV12-3 or TRBV12-4 combines with J gene TRBJ2-3; TRBD2 is a possible D gene (6 bases). The ends were cut back, 5 bases at V and 1 base at J, with 7 bases in the middle. The CDR3 runs to 13 residues.